This is a list of T cell receptor beta chains from one sample in a study of a mutant IDH1 vaccine in newly diagnosed glioma. The data were produced by immunoSEQ multiplex PCR, yet TCRdb's version contains in-frame clones alone and is incomplete. Of 75,000 to 100,000 clones listed, about 80% are singletons. This material consisted of PBMCs, taken from a glioma patient treated with radiotherapy, temozolomide or both. Source of these receptors: a man in his forties or fifties with glioma. Some clones in this sample may be carry-over from other donors' samples. Each CDR3 is given with its conserved first and last residue. D genes are given only for firm matches. Some rows mark clone size as missing; the rest say once, few, many or name a class of expanded clone.

clone_size	v_call	j_call	d_call	cdr3_aa	cdr3_nt
-	TRBV5-1	TRBJ1-1	TRBD1	CASGRGQGTEAFF	TGCGCCAGTGGCCGCGGACAGGGCACTGAAGCTTTCTTT
-	TRBV15	TRBJ2-7	-	CATSSNLEGVEQYF	TGTGCCACCAGCAGTAACCTCGAGGGGGTCGAGCAGTACTTC
-	TRBV4-1	TRBJ1-1	-	CASSPDSGGGAMNTEAFF	TGCGCCAGCAGCCCGGATTCGGGTGGGGGGGCTATGAACACTGAAGCTTTCTTT
-	TRBV7-6	TRBJ2-6	-	CASSSWGVASGANVLTF	TGTGCCAGCAGCTCCTGGGGGGTAGCGTCTGGGGCCAACGTCCTGACTTTC
-	TRBV2	TRBJ2-1	TRBD2	CASSGTSSYNEQFF	TGTGCCAGCAGTGGGACTAGCTCCTACAATGAGCAGTTCTTC
-	TRBV4-1	TRBJ2-5	TRBD2	CASSQEVAGGQETQYF	TGCGCCAGCAGCCAAGAGGTAGCGGGGGGGCAGGAGACCCAGTACTTC
-	TRBV29-1	TRBJ1-1	-	CSVDTGLSTEAFF	TGCAGCGTTGATACAGGTCTGAGCACTGAAGCTTTCTTT
-	TRBV6-1	TRBJ1-6	TRBD1	CASSDGTGSRNSPLHF	TGTGCCAGCAGTGACGGGACAGGGTCGCGTAATTCACCCCTCCACTTT
many	TRBV6-1	TRBJ1-6	-	CASNRGASYNSPLHF	TGTGCCAGCAACCGGGGGGCTTCCTATAATTCACCCCTCCACTTT
-	TRBV4-1	TRBJ2-5	TRBD1	CASSQEGGLETQYF	TGCGCCAGCAGCCAAGAAGGGGGCTTGGAGACCCAGTACTTC
-	TRBV29-1	TRBJ2-7	TRBD1	CSVALGTDGSRMEQYF	TGCAGCGTGGCTTTGGGGACAGATGGGTCCAGGATGGAGCAGTACTTC
-	TRBV5-1	TRBJ1-1	-	CASSPGGAATLNTEAFF	TGCGCCAGCAGCCCGGGGGGGGCTGCCACGTTGAACACTGAAGCTTTCTTT